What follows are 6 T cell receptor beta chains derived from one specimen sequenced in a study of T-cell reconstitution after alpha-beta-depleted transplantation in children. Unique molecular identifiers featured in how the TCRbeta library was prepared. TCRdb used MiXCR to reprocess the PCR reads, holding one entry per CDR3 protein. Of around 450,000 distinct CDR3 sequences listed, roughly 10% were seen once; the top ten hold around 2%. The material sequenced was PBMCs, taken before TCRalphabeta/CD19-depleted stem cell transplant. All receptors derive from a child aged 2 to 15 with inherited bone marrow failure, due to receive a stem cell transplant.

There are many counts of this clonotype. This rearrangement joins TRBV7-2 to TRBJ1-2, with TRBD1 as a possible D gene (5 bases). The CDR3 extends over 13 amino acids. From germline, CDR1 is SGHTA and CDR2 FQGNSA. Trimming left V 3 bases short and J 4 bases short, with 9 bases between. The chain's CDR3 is CASSFGASYGYTF. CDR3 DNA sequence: TGTGCCAGCAGCTTCGGGGCGTCCTATGGCTACACCTTC. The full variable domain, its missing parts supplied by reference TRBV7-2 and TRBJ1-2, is GAGVSQSPSNKVTEKGKDVELRCDPISGHTALYWYRQSLGQGLEFLIYFQGNSAPDKSGLPSDRFSAERTGGSVSTLTIQRTQQEDSAVYLCASSFGASYGYTFGSGTRLTVV.

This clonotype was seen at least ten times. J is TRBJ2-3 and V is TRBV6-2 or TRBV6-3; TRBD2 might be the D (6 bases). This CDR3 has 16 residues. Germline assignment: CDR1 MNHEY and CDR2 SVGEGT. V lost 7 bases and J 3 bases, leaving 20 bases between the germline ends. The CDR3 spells CASTLTDREITDTQYF. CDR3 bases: TGTGCCAGCACCCTAACGGACCGGGAGATAACAGATACGCAGTATTTT.

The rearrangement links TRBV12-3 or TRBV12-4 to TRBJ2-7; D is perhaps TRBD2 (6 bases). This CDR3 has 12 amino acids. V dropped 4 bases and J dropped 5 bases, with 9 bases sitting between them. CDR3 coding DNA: TGTGCCAGCAGTTCGCTAGCGAACGAGCAGTACTTC. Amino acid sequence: CASSSLANEQYF.

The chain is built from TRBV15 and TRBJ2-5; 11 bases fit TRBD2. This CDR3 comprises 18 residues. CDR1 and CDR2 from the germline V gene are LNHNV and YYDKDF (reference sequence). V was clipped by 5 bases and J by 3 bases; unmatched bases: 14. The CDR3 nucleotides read TGTGCCACCAGCGCTCTACTAGCGGGAGCTTTTCGCAAAGAGACCCAGTACTTC. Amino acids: CATSALLAGAFRKETQYF. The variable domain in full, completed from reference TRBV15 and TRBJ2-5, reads DAMVIQNPRYQVTQFGKPVTLSCSQTLNHNVMYWYQQKSSQAPKLLFHYYDKDFNNEADTPDNFQSRRPNTSFCFLDIRSPGLGDTAMYLCATSALLAGAFRKETQYFGPGTRLLVL.

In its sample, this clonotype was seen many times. The CDR3 DNA sequence: TGTGCCAGTAGTAAACTAGCGGGTACCCACAATGAGCAGTTCTTC. The encoded protein is CASSKLAGTHNEQFF. This chain connects TRBV19 to TRBJ2-1, with 9 positions matching TRBD2. The CDR3 runs to 15 residues. Germline V lookup: CDR1 LNHDA, CDR2 SQIVND (reference sequence). Trimming took 4 bases from V and 5 from J; bases not matched to a gene: 6.

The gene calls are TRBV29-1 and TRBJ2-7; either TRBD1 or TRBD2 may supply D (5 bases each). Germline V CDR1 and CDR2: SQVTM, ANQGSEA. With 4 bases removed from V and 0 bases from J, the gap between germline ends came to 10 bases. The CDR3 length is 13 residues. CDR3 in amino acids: CSVGWGTSYEQYF. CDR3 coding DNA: TGCAGCGTTGGTTGGGGGACCTCCTACGAGCAGTACTTC.